This paragraph covers one T cell receptor beta chain sequence. Its antigen remains unknown. A much bigger clone sits one base away, suggesting this may be a read error. The TCRbeta library incorporated unique molecular identifiers. TCRdb passed the PCR reads through MiXCR, listing each CDR3 protein once. The sample consists of approximately 500,000 distinct CDR3 sequences, roughly a tenth of them appearing once. Germline loops: CDR1 MNHEY, CDR2 SMNVEV (reference sequence). CDR3 length equals 15 residues. V gave up 5 bases and J gave up 10 bases; unmatched junction bases: 16. The source of the sample is a study of T-cell reconstitution after alpha-beta-depleted transplantation in children. Study results and limitations: Two months or so post-transplant, alpha-beta T cells reportedly derived from several hundred expanded graft clones. A year had passed since transplant, and T-cell counts and diversity by then came mostly from newly produced T cells. Where some patients showed high TCRbeta diversity at day 60, it came from recipient T cells and thymic progenitors that had survived.

The source is a child between 2 and 9 years old with inherited bone marrow failure, due to receive a stem cell transplant. The sample here was PBMCs, taken before TCRalphabeta/CD19-depleted stem cell transplant. The chain recombines TRBV27 with TRBJ2-7; 8 bases align to TRBD1. The CDR3 protein is CASSPSRDRMSDQYF. The CDR3 DNA sequence: TGTGCCAGCAGTCCAAGCCGGGACAGGATGAGCGATCAGTACTTC.